This T cell receptor (beta chain) was found in a study of blood T cells in healthy people across ages. Notes on the study in general: Observed TCR beta diversity per million T cells went down as age went up. This fall followed a roughly linear course with age. Samples with more naive T cells showed higher observed beta diversity.

About this clonotype: The target antigen is unknown.

Through a sample-barcoded 5' primer and a J-beta primer mix, a second PCR was run for roughly 7 to 11 cycles. There were at least 3 million CDR3-containing paired-end reads obtained from each sample. TCRdb re-analysed the 5' RACE reads in MiXCR, keeping a single row per CDR3 protein. The repertoire holds 800,000 to 1,000,000 distinct CDR3 sequences, with roughly 50% as singletons. The CDR3 sequence is 14 residues long. The V gene lost 4 bases and the J gene lost 3 bases, with 13 bases spanning the gap. Per the germline V gene, CDR1 is SQVTM and CDR2 is ANQGSEA. Drawn from each donor were roughly 9.4 milliliters of peripheral blood.

Sequencing used blood. The TCR comes from a man aged 25 to 40 in good health. The J gene is TRBJ1-5, the V gene TRBV29-1, with a weak D call TRBD1 (6 bases). CDR3 sequence: CSVGPDSDNQPQHF. As DNA, the CDR3 is TGCAGCGTTGGACCGGACAGTGACAATCAGCCCCAGCATTTT.